Below are 28 T cell receptor beta chains sequenced from a single sample in a study of blood T cell repertoires in COVID-19. TCRdb's table, derived via immunoSEQ multiplex PCR, lists solely in-frame clones and lacks some. Of hundreds of thousands of clones in the sample, roughly 80% are singletons; the top ten hold 8.5% to 9.5%. The specimen was peripheral blood. These receptors were taken from a woman in her forties or fifties who had recovered from COVID-19.

V gene TRBV19 combines with J gene TRBJ2-7, with D possibly being TRBD2 (5 bases). Trimming shortened V by 6 bases and J by 2 bases, and 20 bases separated the two germline ends. The CDR3 length is 16 residues. The germline V gene encodes CDR1 LNHDA and CDR2 SQIVND (reference sequence). CDR3 nucleotide sequence: TGTGCCAGTAGCAGTAGCGCCGCCGGGGAGACCTACGAGCAGTACTTC. This encodes CASSSSAAGETYEQYF.

This chain uses TRBV4-2 with TRBJ2-1, with D possibly matching TRBD2 (6 bases). Germline CDR1 and CDR2: LGHNA and YNFKEQ. The CDR3 spans 16 residues. V was trimmed by 4 bases and J by 5 bases, leaving 18 bases between them. CDR3: CASSPVGSTGDNEQFF. The CDR3 DNA sequence: TGTGCCAGCAGCCCGGTCGGGAGTACGGGGGACAATGAGCAGTTCTTC.

This clone appeared once. The CDR3 coding sequence is TGTGCCAGCAGTGGCCTTCGACTAGCTGAACAAGAGACCCAGTACTTC. Protein product: CASSGLRLAEQETQYF. The J gene is TRBJ2-5, the V gene TRBV9; 7 positions agree with TRBD2. The J segment lost 2 bases and the V segment lost 5 bases, leaving 12 bases of the junction unmatched. The CDR3 is 16 amino acids. Germline values: CDR1 SGDLS, CDR2 YYNGEE.

The V call is TRBV7-9, the J call TRBJ2-3; D is possibly TRBD2 (5 bases). The CDR3 sequence is 16 residues long. From germline, CDR1 is SEHNR and CDR2 FQNEAQ (reference sequence). Trimming removed 3 bases from V and 2 bases from J, with 15 bases in between. The CDR3 protein is CASSFWGDRNTDTQYF. The CDR3, as DNA: TGTGCCAGCAGCTTTTGGGGAGACCGTAACACAGATACGCAGTATTTT. Full variable domain (missing parts from reference TRBV7-9 and TRBJ2-3): DTGVSQNPRHKITKRGQNVTFRCDPISEHNRLYWYRQTLGQGPEFLTYFQNEAQLEKSRLLSDRFSAERPKGSFSTLEIQRTEQGDSAMYLCASSFWGDRNTDTQYFGPGTRLTVL.

The rearrangement links TRBV29-1 to TRBJ1-2; 8 bases are a match to TRBD1. This CDR3 is built from 13 residues. Per the germline V gene, CDR1 is SQVTM and CDR2 is ANQGSEA. The V gene end was trimmed by 4 bases and the J gene end by 4 bases; junction bases not matched to a gene: 5. DNA for the CDR3: TGCAGCGTTGTCTGGACAGGGCCCTATGGCTACACCTTC. Encoded protein: CSVVWTGPYGYTF.

A note on this clone: Other DNA sequences in this sample translate to the same CDR3. The chain couples TRBV11-2 to TRBJ2-3; D uncertain. The CDR3 totals 14 residues. V lost 2 bases and J lost 3, with 9 bases in between. Germline CDR1 reads SGHAT; CDR2 reads FQNNGV. The chain's CDR3 is CASSLSLTTDTQYF. The CDR3 DNA follows: TGTGCCAGCAGCTTAAGTCTGACAACAGATACGCAGTATTTT. Full variable domain (missing parts from reference TRBV11-2 and TRBJ2-3): EAGVAQSPRYKIIEKRQSVAFWCNPISGHATLYWYQQILGQGPKLLIQFQNNGVVDDSQLPKDRFSAERLKGVDSTLKIQPAKLEDSAVYLCASSLSLTTDTQYFGPGTRLTVL.

The gene calls are TRBV19 and TRBJ2-5, with D possibly matching TRBD2 (5 bases). CDR3 length equals 14 residues. V was clipped by 4 bases and J by 5 bases, with 14 bases between them. Per the germline V gene, CDR1 is LNHDA and CDR2 is SQIVND (reference sequence). The CDR3 nucleotides are TGTGCCAGTAGTAAGAGGGTGACTCAGGAGACCCAGTACTTC. Its translation: CASSKRVTQETQYF.

This clone was seen more than once but under ten times. The chain links TRBV15 to TRBJ2-1, with 11 bases that match TRBD2. This CDR3 region has 14 residues. Germline trimming cut 4 bases from V and 9 bases from J; bases unmatched to any gene: 5. Germline V gives CDR1 LNHNV, CDR2 YYDKDF (reference sequence). In nucleotides, the CDR3 is TGTGCCACCAGCATAGCGGGGGGGCTGGGTGAGCAGTTCTTC. Its protein is CATSIAGGLGEQFF.

The chain couples TRBV7-2 to TRBJ2-1; no clear D. Germline CDR1 is SGHTA and CDR2 is FQGNSA. This CDR3 contains 15 residues. The ends were cut back, 2 bases at V and 3 bases at J, with 11 bases in the middle. The CDR3 region is CASSLNSNLYNEQFF. As DNA, the CDR3 is TGTGCCAGCAGCTTAAACTCCAACCTCTACAATGAGCAGTTCTTC.

The V call is TRBV24-1, the J call TRBJ2-3; 7 bases agree with TRBD2. J was trimmed by 1 base and V by 4 bases; bases with no gene match: 7. There are 16 residues in the CDR3. From germline, CDR1 is KGHDR and CDR2 SFDVKD. The CDR3 sequence is CATSEPRGRGTDTQYF. The CDR3 DNA reads TGTGCCACCAGTGAGCCGCGGGGGAGAGGCACAGATACGCAGTATTTT.

This clone has more than one count but fewer than ten. CDR3 nucleotides: TGTGCCAGCAGCTTAGGGACAGGCGCTGAAGCTTTCTTT. Its translation is CASSLGTGAEAFF. The chain carries TRBV11-3 and TRBJ1-1, with 7 nucleotides matching TRBD1. V lost 1 base, J lost 6 bases, and 2 bases stayed unmatched. The CDR3 totals 13 residues. Germline V gene lookup returns CDR1 SGHNT and CDR2 YENEEA. Full variable domain (missing parts from reference TRBV11-3 and TRBJ1-1): EAGVVQSPRYKIIEKKQPVAFWCNPISGHNTLYWYLQNLGQGPELLIRYENEEAVDDSQLPKDRFSAERLKGVDSTLKIQPAELGDSAVYLCASSLGTGAEAFFGQGTRLTVV.

The chain employs TRBV9 and TRBJ2-7; maybe TRBD1 (6 bases). The CDR3 spans 14 residues. Germline values: CDR1 SGDLS, CDR2 YYNGEE. V was shortened by 3 bases and J by 0 bases, with 10 bases between the two germline ends. The CDR3 DNA reads as TGTGCCAGCAGCGGGGACACCAACTCCTACGAGCAGTACTTC. Protein sequence: CASSGDTNSYEQYF.

This sequence joins TRBV7-2 and TRBJ2-3; 7 bases match TRBD1. This CDR3 has 15 amino acids. CDR1 is SGHTA, CDR2 FQGNSA, per germline. J lost 4 bases, V lost 4 bases, and 8 bases had no gene match. CDR3 sequence reads: CASSSRTGPPDTQYF. CDR3 sequence (DNA): TGTGCCAGCAGCTCTCGGACAGGTCCCCCAGATACGCAGTATTTT.

The chain recombines TRBV5-1 with TRBJ1-1; 8 bases are a match to TRBD1. The CDR3 length is 15 residues. CDR1 is SGHRS and CDR2 is YFSETQ in the germline V gene. The V segment lost 6 bases and the J segment 5 bases; nucleotides outside the gene matches: 12. The CDR3 sequence: CASTLQGVTGTEAFF. The CDR3 nucleotides are TGCGCCAGCACCCTACAGGGGGTAACGGGAACTGAAGCTTTCTTT. Full variable domain (remainder filled in from reference TRBV5-1 and TRBJ1-1): KAGVTQTPRYLIKTRGQQVTLSCSPISGHRSVSWYQQTPGQGLQFLFEYFSETQRNKGNFPGRFSGRQFSNSRSEMNVSTLELGDSALYLCASTLQGVTGTEAFFGQGTRLTVV.

The chain combines TRBV7-2 with TRBJ1-3; D unresolved. Per the germline V gene, CDR1 is SGHTA and CDR2 is FQGNSA. V lost 8 bases and J lost 2, with 16 bases in between. The CDR3 totals 15 residues. The CDR3 loop reads CASGASSGPGNTIYF. The CDR3 DNA reads TGTGCCAGCGGCGCATCGTCGGGTCCTGGAAACACCATATATTTT.

The chain is built from TRBV6-5 and TRBJ2-5; perhaps TRBD1 as D (6 bases). The CDR3 sequence is 16 residues long. The V gene's germline CDR1 is MNHEY and CDR2 SVGAGI. The V end lost 0 bases, the J end lost 0 bases, and 11 bases lay between the germline ends. The chain's CDR3 is CASSYSWTDNQETQYF. CDR3 nucleotide sequence: TGTGCCAGCAGTTACTCCTGGACAGATAACCAAGAGACCCAGTACTTC.

As to this clone: This CDR3 is missing its conserved last phenylalanine or tryptophan, likely due to a read error. The DNA is omitted, as the CDR3 cannot be located on it reliably, and the CDR3 follows TCRdb's listing. The rearrangement links TRBV20-1 to TRBJ1-1. 11 amino acids form the CDR3, both terminal residues included. The germline V gene encodes CDR1 DFQATT and CDR2 SNEGSKA (reference sequence). CDR3 region: CSAAGEGLSVV.

This clone was picked up one time. V gene TRBV27 combines with J gene TRBJ2-3; 7 nucleotides match TRBD1. Trimming removed 5 bases from V and 2 bases from J; junction bases left unmatched: 10. CDR1 and CDR2 (germline): MNHEY, SMNVEV (reference sequence). This CDR3 has 16 amino acids. For the CDR3, the DNA is TGTGCCAGCAGTCTCCAGGGGGTTATTGTCACAGATACGCAGTATTTT. It yields the protein CASSLQGVIVTDTQYF.

The V call is TRBV4-2, the J call TRBJ1-2; a possible D gene is TRBD1 (5 bases). CDR3 length: 16 amino acids. From germline, CDR1 is LGHNA and CDR2 YNFKEQ. V was cut by 1 base and J by 2 bases, with 14 bases left in between. The CDR3 loop reads CASSQAQGGVNYGYTF. Here the CDR3 DNA reads TGTGCCAGCAGCCAAGCGCAGGGTGGGGTAAACTATGGCTACACCTTC.

This clone has just a few counts. V and J are TRBV27 and TRBJ1-1, with TRBD1 matching 8 bases. The CDR3 consists of 17 residues. V shed 0 bases, J shed 5 bases, and the junction held 11 bases outside the gene matches. The V gene's germline CDR1 is MNHEY and CDR2 SMNVEV (reference sequence). The CDR3 loop reads CASSLSKTGARSTEAFF. DNA for the CDR3: TGTGCCAGCAGTTTATCCAAGACAGGGGCACGGTCTACTGAAGCTTTCTTT.

This chain uses TRBV7-2 with TRBJ1-2, with 11 bases identical to TRBD1. The CDR3 sequence is 15 residues long. V lost 5 bases and J lost 5; bases outside the gene matches: 7. Per germline, CDR1 SGHTA and CDR2 FQGNSA. Here the CDR3 reads CASSTRTGGEYGYTF. The CDR3 region has the DNA TGTGCCAGCAGCACGAGGACAGGGGGCGAATATGGCTACACCTTC.

This clone is a singleton in its sample. The genes are TRBV19 and TRBJ2-2, with a weak D call TRBD2 (6 bases). Germline assignment: CDR1 LNHDA and CDR2 SQIVND (reference sequence). V shed 7 bases and J shed 5 bases, with 17 bases lying between them. The length of the CDR3 is 15 residues. CDR3 sequence (DNA): TGTGCCAGTATACCCGGTCGACTAGGAACCGGGGAGCTGTTTTTT. Protein sequence: CASIPGRLGTGELFF.

V and J are TRBV5-1 and TRBJ2-7, with D unclear. Trimming removed 4 bases at V and 3 bases at J, with 11 bases between. Germline V gene sequence: CDR1 SGHRS, CDR2 YFSETQ. The CDR3 has 13 residues. CDR3 amino acids: CASSQDEIYEQYF. The CDR3 DNA is TGCGCCAGCAGCCAGGATGAGATCTACGAGCAGTACTTC.

The genes are TRBV28 and TRBJ1-5; D is unresolved. V was shortened by 7 bases and J by 6 bases, with 7 bases between the two germline ends. The CDR3 totals 11 residues. Germline V CDR1 and CDR2: MDHEN, SYDVKM. Here the CDR3 reads CASNEGQPQHF. The CDR3 DNA is TGTGCCAGCAACGAGGGTCAGCCCCAGCATTTT.

The chain couples TRBV29-1 to TRBJ2-3, with 8 bases aligning to TRBD2. The CDR3 covers 13 residues. Germline V gene data show CDR1 as SQVTM and CDR2 as ANQGSEA. J gave up 6 bases and V 5 bases, and 7 bases lay outside the gene matches. CDR3 amino acids: CSVTGGPGDTQYF. In DNA form, the CDR3 reads TGCAGCGTTACGGGAGGGCCGGGGGATACGCAGTATTTT.

The genes are TRBV7-9 and TRBJ1-6; 9 bases match TRBD1. With 5 bases clipped from V and 11 bases from J, the junction kept 10 bases outside the gene matches. This CDR3 comprises 15 residues. Germline assignment: CDR1 SEHNR and CDR2 FQNEAQ (reference sequence). The CDR3 is CASSAGTGRRAPLHF. The CDR3 coding sequence is TGTGCCAGCAGCGCCGGGACAGGGAGACGGGCACCCCTCCACTTT.

The rearrangement uses TRBV5-5 and TRBJ1-1; possibly TRBD1 for D (5 bases). Trimming cost V 0 bases and J 7 bases, with 16 bases left between them. Germline CDR1 is SGHKS and CDR2 is YYEKEE (reference sequence). CDR3 length: 15 amino acids. The CDR3 DNA follows: TGTGCCAGCAGCTTGGCCCCTCTGGGGGGGAATGAAGCTTTCTTT. Its translation: CASSLAPLGGNEAFF.

The chain is built from TRBV14 and TRBJ1-2; tentatively, D is TRBD1 (5 bases). CDR1 and CDR2 from the germline V gene are SGHDN and FVKESK. Trimming pared 2 bases from V and 7 bases from J, leaving 8 bases between. The CDR3 runs 12 residues. CDR3 loop: CASSQSRAGYTF. CDR3 coding DNA: TGTGCCAGCAGCCAAAGCAGGGCTGGCTACACCTTC.